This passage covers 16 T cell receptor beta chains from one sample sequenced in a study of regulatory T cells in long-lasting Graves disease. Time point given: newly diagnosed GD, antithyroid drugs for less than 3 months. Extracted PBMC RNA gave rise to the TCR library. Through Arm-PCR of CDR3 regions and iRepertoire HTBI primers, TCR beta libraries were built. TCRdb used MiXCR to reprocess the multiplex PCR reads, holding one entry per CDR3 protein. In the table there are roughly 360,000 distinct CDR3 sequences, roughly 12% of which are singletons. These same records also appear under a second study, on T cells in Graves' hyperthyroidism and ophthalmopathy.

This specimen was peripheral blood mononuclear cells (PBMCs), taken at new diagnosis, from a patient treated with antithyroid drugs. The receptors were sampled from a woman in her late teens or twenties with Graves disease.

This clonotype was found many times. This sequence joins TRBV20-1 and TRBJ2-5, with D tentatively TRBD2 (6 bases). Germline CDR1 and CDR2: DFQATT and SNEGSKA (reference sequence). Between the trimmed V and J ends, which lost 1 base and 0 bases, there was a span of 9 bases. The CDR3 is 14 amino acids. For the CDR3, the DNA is TGCAGTGCTAGAGCGACTAGATACCAAGAGACCCAGTACTTC. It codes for CSARATRYQETQYF.

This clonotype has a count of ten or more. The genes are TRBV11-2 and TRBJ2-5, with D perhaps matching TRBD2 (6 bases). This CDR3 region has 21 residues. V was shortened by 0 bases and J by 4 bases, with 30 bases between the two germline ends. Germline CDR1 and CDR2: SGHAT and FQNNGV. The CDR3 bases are TGTGCCAGCAGCTTAGATCTCTCGCTCGGGGCTAGTCCCATGGGACTAGAGACCCAGTACTTC. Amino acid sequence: CASSLDLSLGASPMGLETQYF.

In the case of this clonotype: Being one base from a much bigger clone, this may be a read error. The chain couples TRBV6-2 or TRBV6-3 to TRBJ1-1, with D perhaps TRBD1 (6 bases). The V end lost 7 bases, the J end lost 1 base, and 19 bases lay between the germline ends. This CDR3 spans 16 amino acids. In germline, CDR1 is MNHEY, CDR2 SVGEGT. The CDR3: CASNLSGALQNTEAFF. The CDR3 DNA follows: TGTGCCAGCAATTTATCAGGGGCCTTACAGAACACTGAAGCTTTCTTT.

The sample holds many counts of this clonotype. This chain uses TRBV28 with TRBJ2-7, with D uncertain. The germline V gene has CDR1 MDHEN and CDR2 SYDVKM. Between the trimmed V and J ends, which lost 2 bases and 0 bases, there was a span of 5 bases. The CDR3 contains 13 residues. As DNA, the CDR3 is TGTGCCAGCAGTTTAGTGGTCTCCTACGAGCAGTACTTC. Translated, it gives CASSLVVSYEQYF.

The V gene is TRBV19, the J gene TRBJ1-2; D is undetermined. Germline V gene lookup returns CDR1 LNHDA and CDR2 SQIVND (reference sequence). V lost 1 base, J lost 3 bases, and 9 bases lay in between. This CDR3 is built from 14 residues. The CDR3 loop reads CASSIGQSYYGYTF. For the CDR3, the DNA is TGTGCCAGTAGTATAGGGCAGAGCTACTATGGCTACACCTTC.

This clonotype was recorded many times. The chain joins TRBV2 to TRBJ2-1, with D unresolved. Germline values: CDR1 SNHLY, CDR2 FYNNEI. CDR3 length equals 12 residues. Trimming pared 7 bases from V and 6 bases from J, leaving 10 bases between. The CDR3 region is CASMGKANEQFF. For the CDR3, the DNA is TGTGCCAGCATGGGGAAGGCCAATGAGCAGTTCTTC. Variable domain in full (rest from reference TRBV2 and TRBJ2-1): EPEVTQTPSHQVTQMGQEVILRCVPISNHLYFYWYRQILGQKVEFLVSFYNNEISEKSEIFDDQFSVERPDGSNFTLKIRSTKLEDSAMYFCASMGKANEQFFGPGTRLTVL.

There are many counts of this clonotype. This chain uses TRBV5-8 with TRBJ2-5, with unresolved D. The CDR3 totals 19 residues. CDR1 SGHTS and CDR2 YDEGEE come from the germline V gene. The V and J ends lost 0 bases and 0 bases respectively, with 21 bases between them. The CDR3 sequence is CASSLVSAIKLSYQETQYF. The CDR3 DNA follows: TGTGCCAGCAGCTTGGTGTCAGCTATTAAACTTAGTTACCAAGAGACCCAGTACTTC.

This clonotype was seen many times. The CDR3 here is CASSPPAPAYQETQYF. CDR3 bases: TGTGCCAGCAGCCCCCCGGCCCCCGCTTACCAAGAGACCCAGTACTTC. V and J are TRBV7-2 and TRBJ2-5; D remains ambiguous. Deletions cut 5 bases from V and 0 bases from J, with 16 bases between. This CDR3 is built from 16 residues. Germline CDR1 reads SGHTA; CDR2 reads FQGNSA.

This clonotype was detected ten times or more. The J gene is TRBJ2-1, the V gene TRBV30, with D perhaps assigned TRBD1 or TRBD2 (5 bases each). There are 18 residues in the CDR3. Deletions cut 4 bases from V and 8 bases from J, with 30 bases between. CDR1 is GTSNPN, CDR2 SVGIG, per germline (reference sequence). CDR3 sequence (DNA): TGTGCCTGGACCCGCGACCGACGGGGACGGCGAGGGGTGGATGAGCAGTTCTTC. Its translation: CAWTRDRRGRRGVDEQFF.

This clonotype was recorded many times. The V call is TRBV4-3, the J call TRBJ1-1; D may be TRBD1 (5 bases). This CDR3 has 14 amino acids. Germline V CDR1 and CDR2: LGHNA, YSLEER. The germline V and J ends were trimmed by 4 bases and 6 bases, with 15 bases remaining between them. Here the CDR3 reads CASSRNRQLAEAFF. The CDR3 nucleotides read TGCGCCAGCAGCCGAAATCGACAGTTGGCTGAAGCTTTCTTT.

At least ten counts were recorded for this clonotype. CDR3 in amino acids: CASSQDSGGQPQHF. In nucleotides, the CDR3 is TGTGCCAGCAGCCAAGATAGTGGTGGACAGCCCCAGCATTTT. The gene calls are TRBV4-2 and TRBJ1-5, with D unclear. The germline V gene encodes CDR1 LGHNA and CDR2 YNFKEQ. The CDR3 consists of 14 residues. Trimming shortened V by 0 bases and J by 7 bases, and 10 bases separated the two germline ends.

This CDR3 reads CASSANRGWSYNEQFF. The CDR3 region has the DNA TGTGCCAGCAGCGCTAACAGGGGGTGGTCCTACAATGAGCAGTTCTTC. This chain links TRBV7-2 with TRBJ2-1; TRBD1 aligns across 8 bases. V shed 5 bases and J 1 base; nucleotides not matched to a gene: 7. The CDR3 is 16 residues long. The V gene's germline CDR1 is SGHTA and CDR2 FQGNSA.

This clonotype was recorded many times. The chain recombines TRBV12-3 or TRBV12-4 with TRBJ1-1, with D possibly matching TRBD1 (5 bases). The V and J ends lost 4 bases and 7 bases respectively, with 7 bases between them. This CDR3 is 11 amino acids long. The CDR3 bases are TGTGCCAGCAGTTCTACAGGTGAAGCTTTCTTT. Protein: CASSSTGEAFF.

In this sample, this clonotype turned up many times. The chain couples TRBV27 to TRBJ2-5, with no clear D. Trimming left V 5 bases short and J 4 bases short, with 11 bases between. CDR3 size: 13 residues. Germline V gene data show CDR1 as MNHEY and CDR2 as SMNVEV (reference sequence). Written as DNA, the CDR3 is TGTGCCAGCAGTCCCCGGGCCAGAGAGACCCAGTACTTC. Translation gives CASSPRARETQYF.

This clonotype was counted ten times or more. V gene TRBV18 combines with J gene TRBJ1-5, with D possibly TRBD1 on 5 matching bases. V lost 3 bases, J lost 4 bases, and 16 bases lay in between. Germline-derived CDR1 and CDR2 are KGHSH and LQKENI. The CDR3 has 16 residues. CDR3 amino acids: CASSPPGGDRNQPQHF. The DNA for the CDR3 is TGTGCCAGCTCACCCCCCGGAGGGGACCGGAATCAGCCCCAGCATTTT.

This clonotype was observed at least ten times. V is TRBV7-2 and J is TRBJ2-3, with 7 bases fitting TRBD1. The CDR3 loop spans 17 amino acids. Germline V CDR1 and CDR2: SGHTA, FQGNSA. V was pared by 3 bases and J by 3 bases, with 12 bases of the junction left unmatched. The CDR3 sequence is CASSLAGTARNTDTQYF. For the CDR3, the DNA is TGTGCCAGCAGCTTGGCCGGGACAGCCCGAAATACAGATACGCAGTATTTT.